This T cell receptor beta chain was recovered during a study of monozygotic twins with cystic fibrosis. General observations from the study: Age, concordance and disease severity did not associate with shared CDR3 numbers. Clonality was generally low (median roughly 0.01), higher in the most severe patients.

Assay used: immunoSEQ multiplex PCR; TCRdb lists only in-frame clones, some missing. The top ten hold 0.8% to 1% of the sample, which has 32,000 or so clones, under 95% seen once. Comments on this clone: Its antigen is not identified.

The receptor's source is a girl aged 2-10 years with cystic fibrosis. The specimen was blood.

The CDR3 DNA reads as TGTGCCAGCAGCTCGATGGGTGGGAATGAGCAGTTCTTC. Protein: CASSSMGGNEQFF. V and J are TRBV7-2 and TRBJ2-1; D is unclear. V was clipped by 4 bases and J by 7 bases, with 11 bases between them. The CDR3 runs to 13 residues. Germline CDR1 reads SGHTA; CDR2 reads FQGNSA.